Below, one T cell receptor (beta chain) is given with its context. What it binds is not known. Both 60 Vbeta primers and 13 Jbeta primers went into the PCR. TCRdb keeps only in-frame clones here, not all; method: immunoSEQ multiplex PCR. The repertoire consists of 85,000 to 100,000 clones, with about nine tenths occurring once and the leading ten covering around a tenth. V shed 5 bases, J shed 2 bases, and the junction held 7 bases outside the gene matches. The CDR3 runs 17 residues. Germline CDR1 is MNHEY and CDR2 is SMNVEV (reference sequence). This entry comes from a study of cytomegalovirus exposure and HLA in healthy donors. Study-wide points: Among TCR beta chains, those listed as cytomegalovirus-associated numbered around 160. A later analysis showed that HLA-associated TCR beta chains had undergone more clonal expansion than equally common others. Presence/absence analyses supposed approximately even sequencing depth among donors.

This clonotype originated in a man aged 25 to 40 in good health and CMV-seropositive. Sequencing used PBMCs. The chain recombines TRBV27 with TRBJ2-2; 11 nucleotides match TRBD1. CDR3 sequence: CASSTGRTGGNTGELFF. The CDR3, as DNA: TGTGCCAGCAGTACCGGGCGGACAGGGGGCAACACCGGGGAGCTGTTTTTT.